The 21 T cell receptor beta chains in this list originate from one sample, sequenced in a study of blood T cells in healthy people across ages. Through a sample-barcoded 5' primer and a J-beta primer mix, a second PCR was run for 7 to 11 cycles. TCRdb re-called the 5' RACE reads with MiXCR, one entry per CDR3 protein. The profile shows about a million distinct CDR3 sequences, 35% to 45% of them singletons. Sequenced: blood. These receptors all come from a man younger than 35 in good health.

This clonotype occurred many times. The J gene is TRBJ1-4, the V gene TRBV4-3, with D possibly matching TRBD1 (5 bases). V was cut by 3 bases and J by 4 bases, with 9 bases left in between. CDR3 size: 14 residues. Germline CDR1 LGHNA, CDR2 YSLEER. The CDR3 sequence is CASSQTDLNEKLFF. The CDR3, as DNA: TGCGCCAGCAGCCAGACAGACCTTAATGAAAAACTGTTTTTT.

The rearrangement joins TRBV12-3 or TRBV12-4 to TRBJ2-5, with D perhaps TRBD2 (6 bases). CDR3 size: 16 residues. Between the trimmed V and J ends, which lost 5 bases and 11 bases, there was a span of 27 bases. The chain's CDR3 is CASSNPAGLSYNEQYF. The CDR3 DNA is TGTGCCAGCAGTAACCCCGCGGGGTTATCCTACAATGAGCAGTACTTC.

This clonotype was counted many times. The rearrangement links TRBV20-1 to TRBJ2-3; D is possibly TRBD1 (6 bases). Germline lookup yields CDR1 DFQATT and CDR2 SNEGSKA (reference sequence). The CDR3 has 14 amino acids. Trimming removed 6 bases at V and 4 bases at J, with 17 bases between. CDR3 in amino acids: CSAIAGDTPDTQYF. CDR3 coding DNA: TGCAGTGCCATAGCCGGGGACACCCCAGATACGCAGTATTTT.

This chain links TRBV29-1 with TRBJ2-5; D not certain. There are 12 residues in the CDR3. The germline CDR1 and CDR2 sequences are SQVTM and ANQGSEA. The germline V and J ends were trimmed by 4 bases and 1 base, with 7 bases remaining between them. The CDR3 spells CSVGQLQETQYF. CDR3 in DNA: TGCAGCGTTGGACAACTCCAAGAGACCCAGTACTTC. The complete variable domain, with remaining parts taken from reference TRBV29-1 and TRBJ2-5, reads SAVISQKPSRDICQRGTSLTIQCQVDSQVTMMFWYRQQPGQSLTLIATANQGSEATYESGFVIDKFPISRPNLTFSTLTVSNMSPEDSSIYLCSVGQLQETQYFGPGTRLLVL.

The rearrangement uses TRBV29-1 and TRBJ2-2; maybe TRBD1 (5 bases). V lost 7 bases and J lost 2, with 11 bases in between. Germline-derived CDR1 and CDR2 are SQVTM and ANQGSEA. The CDR3 consists of 13 residues. The CDR3 DNA follows: TGCAGCGGCCGACAGACCAACACCGGGGAGCTGTTTTTT. It codes for CSGRQTNTGELFF.

This clonotype was observed many times. This chain links TRBV12-3 or TRBV12-4 with TRBJ1-2; D ambiguous. This CDR3 spans 13 amino acids. Trimming cost V 4 bases and J 8 bases, with 14 bases left between them. CDR3 sequence (DNA): TGTGCCAGCAGTTCAACACTCTCCCGAGGCTACACCTTC. It is translated as CASSSTLSRGYTF.

The J gene is TRBJ1-1, the V gene TRBV2; D is unclear. V shed 3 bases and J shed 4 bases, with 18 bases lying between them. The CDR3 totals 16 residues. Germline V gives CDR1 SNHLY, CDR2 FYNNEI. The CDR3 is CASSDPQGLLSTEAFF. The DNA for the CDR3 is TGTGCCAGCAGTGATCCCCAAGGTCTACTGAGCACTGAAGCTTTCTTT.

This clonotype was seen ten or more times. The chain has TRBV27 and TRBJ1-2, with 9 nucleotides matching TRBD1. CDR3 length: 14 amino acids. Germline V gene data show CDR1 as MNHEY and CDR2 as SMNVEV (reference sequence). After removal of 4 bases from V and 6 bases from J, the junction contained 6 bases not matched to a gene. The CDR3 loop reads CASSSSGTGNGYTF. CDR3 DNA: TGTGCCAGCAGTTCCTCCGGGACAGGGAATGGCTACACCTTC.

This clonotype was seen more than once but under ten times. The rearrangement uses TRBV7-9 and TRBJ1-1; D is unresolved. This CDR3 region has 15 residues. V lost 0 bases and J 0 bases, leaving 8 bases between the germline ends. CDR1 and CDR2 from the germline V gene are SEHNR and FQNEAQ (reference sequence). The CDR3 spells CASSLAQGVNTEAFF. CDR3 coding DNA: TGTGCCAGCAGCTTAGCGCAAGGTGTGAACACTGAAGCTTTCTTT. The entire variable domain, with the rest obtained from reference TRBV7-9 and TRBJ1-1, is as follows: DTGVSQNPRHKITKRGQNVTFRCDPISEHNRLYWYRQTLGQGPEFLTYFQNEAQLEKSRLLSDRFSAERPKGSFSTLEIQRTEQGDSAMYLCASSLAQGVNTEAFFGQGTRLTVV.

The V gene is TRBV12-3 or TRBV12-4, the J gene TRBJ2-5; perhaps TRBD1 as D (6 bases). The CDR3 has 16 residues. Trimming pared 2 bases from V and 4 bases from J, leaving 17 bases between. CDR3 protein: CASSLSSDSWGETQYF. CDR3 DNA: TGTGCCAGCAGTTTATCCTCGGACAGTTGGGGAGAGACCCAGTACTTC.

The rearrangement links TRBV7-2 to TRBJ2-2; tentative D call: TRBD2 (5 bases). V lost 1 base, J lost 6 bases, and 9 bases lay in between. The CDR3 contains 14 residues. CDR1 and CDR2 from the germline V gene are SGHTA and FQGNSA. CDR3 residues: CASSLELAPGELFF. The CDR3 DNA sequence: TGTGCCAGCAGCTTAGAGCTAGCCCCCGGGGAGCTGTTTTTT. The variable domain in full, completed from reference TRBV7-2 and TRBJ2-2, reads GAGVSQSPSNKVTEKGKDVELRCDPISGHTALYWYRQSLGQGLEFLIYFQGNSAPDKSGLPSDRFSAERTGGSVSTLTIQRTQQEDSAVYLCASSLELAPGELFFGEGSRLTVL.

This chain links TRBV7-2 with TRBJ2-5; the D gene is possibly TRBD1 (6 bases). Trimming removed 4 bases at V and 5 bases at J, with 20 bases between. CDR1 and CDR2 (germline): SGHTA, FQGNSA. The CDR3 spans 16 residues. CDR3 in DNA: TGTGCCAGCAGCTCCCAAAGCAGGGGCCCATCGGAGACCCAGTACTTC. As protein: CASSSQSRGPSETQYF.

This CDR3 is CAISESSDSTEAFF. In DNA form, the CDR3 reads TGTGCCATCAGTGAGTCTTCAGACAGCACTGAAGCTTTCTTT. The V gene is TRBV10-3, the J gene TRBJ1-1; D is possibly TRBD1 (5 bases). The germline CDR1 and CDR2 sequences are ENHRY and SYGVKD. The CDR3 covers 14 residues. V was shortened by 0 bases and J by 4 bases, with 9 bases between the two germline ends.

This clonotype was seen at least ten times. This chain links TRBV15 with TRBJ2-7; D unclear. Germline assignment: CDR1 LNHNV and CDR2 YYDKDF (reference sequence). Between the trimmed V and J ends, which lost 0 bases and 3 bases, there was a span of 15 bases. The CDR3 totals 16 residues. In DNA, the CDR3 is TGTGCCACCAGCAGAGATAAGTCAGACAAGTTCTACGAGCAGTACTTC. Its protein is CATSRDKSDKFYEQYF.

The V call is TRBV27, the J call TRBJ2-4; no reliable D call. The DNA end lines up better with TRBJ2-7; the J call may be wrong. Germline assignment: CDR1 MNHEY and CDR2 SMNVEV (reference sequence). The CDR3 loop spans 12 amino acids. CDR3 amino acids: CASSFLGYEQYF. The CDR3 coding sequence is TGTGCCAGCAGTTTTCTGGGCTACGAGCAGTACTTC.

This clonotype has more than one count but fewer than ten. The chain has TRBV6-2 or TRBV6-3 and TRBJ1-5, with TRBD1 matching 8 bases. Germline CDR1 MNHEY, CDR2 SVGEGT. The CDR3 runs 16 residues. V was clipped by 2 bases and J by 6 bases; unmatched bases: 9. Here the CDR3 DNA reads TGTGCCAGCAGTTACCCGGAAACAGGGGGAACTCAGCCCCAGCATTTT. It codes for CASSYPETGGTQPQHF.

This chain joins TRBV9 and TRBJ2-5, with 11 bases that match TRBD1. Looked up from germline, CDR1 is SGDLS and CDR2 is YYNGEE. After removal of 4 bases from V and 11 bases from J, the junction contained 13 bases not matched to a gene. The CDR3 sequence is 15 residues long. The chain's CDR3 is CASSPPGQGVHEQYF. The CDR3 nucleotides are TGTGCCAGCAGCCCACCGGGACAGGGGGTGCATGAGCAGTACTTC.

V usage is TRBV7-2 and J usage is TRBJ1-1; D is undetermined. Between the trimmed V and J ends, which lost 5 bases and 11 bases, there was a span of 18 bases. The CDR3 consists of 13 residues. The V gene's germline CDR1 is SGHTA and CDR2 FQGNSA. The DNA for the CDR3 is TGTGCCAGCAGCCTAGATTCCAACGGAGGGGCTTTCTTT. It is translated as CASSLDSNGGAFF. The variable domain in full, with the rest retrieved from reference TRBV7-2 and TRBJ1-1, is GAGVSQSPSNKVTEKGKDVELRCDPISGHTALYWYRQSLGQGLEFLIYFQGNSAPDKSGLPSDRFSAERTGGSVSTLTIQRTQQEDSAVYLCASSLDSNGGAFFGQGTRLTVV.

This clonotype was picked up a small number of times. This sequence joins TRBV29-1 and TRBJ1-2; D ambiguous. V was trimmed by 3 bases and J by 8 bases, leaving 13 bases between them. Germline V lookup: CDR1 SQVTM, CDR2 ANQGSEA. CDR3 length: 12 residues. CDR3 coding DNA: TGCAGCGTTGATATTCCTGCGGCCGGCTACACCTTC. It yields the protein CSVDIPAAGYTF.

This clonotype has a handful of counts. The V call is TRBV12-3 or TRBV12-4, the J call TRBJ1-6, with D maybe TRBD1 (5 bases). CDR3 size: 15 residues. Trimming pared 3 bases from V and 6 bases from J, leaving 12 bases between. The CDR3 nucleotides read TGTGCCAGCAGTTTCGGGGACGGGCCTAATTCACCCCTCCACTTT. Its translation: CASSFGDGPNSPLHF.

This clonotype has a handful of counts. V usage is TRBV9 and J usage is TRBJ1-1, with D possibly matching TRBD1 (5 bases). With 2 bases removed from V and 0 bases from J, the gap between germline ends came to 8 bases. CDR1 and CDR2 (germline): SGDLS, YYNGEE. CDR3 length: 14 amino acids. In nucleotides, the CDR3 is TGTGCCAGCAGCGTTGACAGTATGAACACTGAAGCTTTCTTT. Encoded protein: CASSVDSMNTEAFF.